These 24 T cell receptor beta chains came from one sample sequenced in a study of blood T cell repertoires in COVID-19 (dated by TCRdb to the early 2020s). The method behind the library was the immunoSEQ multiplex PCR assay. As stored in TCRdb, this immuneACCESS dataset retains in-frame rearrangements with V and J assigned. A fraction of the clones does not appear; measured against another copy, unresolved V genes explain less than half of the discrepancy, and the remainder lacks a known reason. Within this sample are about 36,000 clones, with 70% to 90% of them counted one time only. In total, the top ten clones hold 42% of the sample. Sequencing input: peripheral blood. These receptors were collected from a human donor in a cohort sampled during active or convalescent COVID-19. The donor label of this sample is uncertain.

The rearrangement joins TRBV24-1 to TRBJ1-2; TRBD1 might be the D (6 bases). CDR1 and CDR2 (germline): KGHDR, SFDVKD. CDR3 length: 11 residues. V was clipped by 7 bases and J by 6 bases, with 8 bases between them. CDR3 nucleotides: TGTGCCACCAGCAGGGGCGATGGCTACACCTTC. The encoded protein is CATSRGDGYTF.

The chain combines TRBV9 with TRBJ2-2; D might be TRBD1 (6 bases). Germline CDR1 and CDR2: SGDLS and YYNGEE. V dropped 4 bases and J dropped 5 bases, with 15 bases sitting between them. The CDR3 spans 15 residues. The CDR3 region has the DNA TGTGCCAGCAGCTCAGGGGCTGTTCAGACCGGGGAGCTGTTTTTT. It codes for CASSSGAVQTGELFF.

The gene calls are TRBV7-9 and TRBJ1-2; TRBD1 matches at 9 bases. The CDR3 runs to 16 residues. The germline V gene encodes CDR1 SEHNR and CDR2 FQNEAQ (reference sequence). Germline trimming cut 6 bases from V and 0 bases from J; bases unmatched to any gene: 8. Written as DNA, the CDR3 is TGTGCCAGCAGTTATCATGGGACAGGGTCTAACTATGGCTACACCTTC. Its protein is CASSYHGTGSNYGYTF.

The CDR3 DNA sequence: TGTGCCAGCAGCCATAGGACTAGCGGCTACAATGAGCAGTTCTTC. Translated: CASSHRTSGYNEQFF. The gene calls are TRBV3-1 (or the pseudogene TRBV3-2) and TRBJ2-1, with 10 bases lining up with TRBD2. Trimming cost V 3 bases and J 3 bases; bases outside gene matches: 2. The CDR3 contains 15 residues. CDR1 is LGHDT and CDR2 is YNNKEL in the germline V gene (reference sequence).

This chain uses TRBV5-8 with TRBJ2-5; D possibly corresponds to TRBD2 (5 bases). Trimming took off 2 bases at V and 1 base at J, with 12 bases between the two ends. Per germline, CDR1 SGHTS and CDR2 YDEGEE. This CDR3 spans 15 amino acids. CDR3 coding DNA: TGTGCCAGCAGCTTTTCCGGGGAACCCCAAGAGACCCAGTACTTC. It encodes CASSFSGEPQETQYF.

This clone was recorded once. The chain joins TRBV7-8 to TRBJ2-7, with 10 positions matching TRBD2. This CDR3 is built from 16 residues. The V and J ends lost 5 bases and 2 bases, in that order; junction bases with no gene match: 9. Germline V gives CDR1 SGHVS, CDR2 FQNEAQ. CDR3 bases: TGTGCCAGCAGCCCCCTAGCGGGGGAAACGGCCTACGAGCAGTACTTC. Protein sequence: CASSPLAGETAYEQYF.

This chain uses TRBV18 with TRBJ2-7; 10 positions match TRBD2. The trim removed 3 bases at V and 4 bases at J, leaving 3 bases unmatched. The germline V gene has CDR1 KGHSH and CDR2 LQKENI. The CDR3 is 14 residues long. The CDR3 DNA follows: TGTGCCAGCTCACCTGGGACTAGCGCGTACGAGCAGTACTTC. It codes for CASSPGTSAYEQYF.

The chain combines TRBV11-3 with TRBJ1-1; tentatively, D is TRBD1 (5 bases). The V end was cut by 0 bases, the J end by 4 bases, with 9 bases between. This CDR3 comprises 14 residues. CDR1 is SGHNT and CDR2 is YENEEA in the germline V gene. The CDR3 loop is CASSLDRQGTEAFF. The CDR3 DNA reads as TGTGCCAGCAGCTTAGATCGTCAGGGCACTGAAGCTTTCTTT. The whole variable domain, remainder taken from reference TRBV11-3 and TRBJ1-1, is EAGVVQSPRYKIIEKKQPVAFWCNPISGHNTLYWYLQNLGQGPELLIRYENEEAVDDSQLPKDRFSAERLKGVDSTLKIQPAELGDSAVYLCASSLDRQGTEAFFGQGTRLTVV.

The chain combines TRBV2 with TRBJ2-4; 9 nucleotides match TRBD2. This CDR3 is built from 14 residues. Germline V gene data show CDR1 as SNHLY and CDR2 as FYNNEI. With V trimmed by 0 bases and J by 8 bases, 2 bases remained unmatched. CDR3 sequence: CASSEASGRDIQYF. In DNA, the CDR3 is TGTGCCAGCAGTGAAGCTAGCGGGAGAGACATTCAGTACTTC.

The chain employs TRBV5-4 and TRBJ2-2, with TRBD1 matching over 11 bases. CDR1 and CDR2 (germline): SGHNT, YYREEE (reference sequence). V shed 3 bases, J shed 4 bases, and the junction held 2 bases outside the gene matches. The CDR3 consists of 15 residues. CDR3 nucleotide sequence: TGTGCCAGCAGCTCCGGGACAGGGGGCACCGGGGAGCTGTTTTTT. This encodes CASSSGTGGTGELFF.

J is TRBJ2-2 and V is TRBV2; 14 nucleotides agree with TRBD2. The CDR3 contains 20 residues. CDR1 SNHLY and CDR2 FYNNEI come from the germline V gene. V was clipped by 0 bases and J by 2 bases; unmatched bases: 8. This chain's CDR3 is CASSEARGGLAGVNTGELFF. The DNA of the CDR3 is TGTGCCAGCAGTGAAGCCCGAGGGGGACTAGCGGGAGTAAACACCGGGGAGCTGTTTTTT.

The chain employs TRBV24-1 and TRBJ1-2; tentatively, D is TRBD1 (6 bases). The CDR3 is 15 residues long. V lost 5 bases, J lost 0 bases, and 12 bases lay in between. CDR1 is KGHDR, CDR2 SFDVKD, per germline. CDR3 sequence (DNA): TGTGCCACCAGTGGGCCAGGGGCTTCTAACTATGGCTACACCTTC. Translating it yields CATSGPGASNYGYTF.

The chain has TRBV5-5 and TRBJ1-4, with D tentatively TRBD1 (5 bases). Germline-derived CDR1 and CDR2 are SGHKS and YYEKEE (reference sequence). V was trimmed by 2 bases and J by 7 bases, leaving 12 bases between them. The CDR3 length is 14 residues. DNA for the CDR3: TGTGCCAGCAGCTTTGGGACTATGTCTGAAAAACTGTTTTTT. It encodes CASSFGTMSEKLFF.

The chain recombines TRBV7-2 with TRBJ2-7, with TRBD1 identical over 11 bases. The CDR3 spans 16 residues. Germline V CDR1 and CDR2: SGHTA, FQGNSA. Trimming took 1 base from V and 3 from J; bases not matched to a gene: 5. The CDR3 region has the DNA TGTGCCAGCAGCTTAGACCCGGGGACAGGGGGCTACGAGCAGTACTTC. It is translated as CASSLDPGTGGYEQYF.

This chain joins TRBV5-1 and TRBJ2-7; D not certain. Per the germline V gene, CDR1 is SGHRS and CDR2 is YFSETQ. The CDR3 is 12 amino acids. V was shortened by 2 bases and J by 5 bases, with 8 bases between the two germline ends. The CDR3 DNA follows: TGCGCCAGCAGCTTAGCTGAGGACGAGCAGTACTTC. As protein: CASSLAEDEQYF.

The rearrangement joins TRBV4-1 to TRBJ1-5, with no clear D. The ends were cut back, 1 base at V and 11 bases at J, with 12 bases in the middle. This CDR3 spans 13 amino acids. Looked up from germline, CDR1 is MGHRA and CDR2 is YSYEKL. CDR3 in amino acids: CASSQGAREAQHF. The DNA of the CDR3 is TGCGCCAGCAGCCAAGGGGCTAGGGAGGCCCAGCATTTT.

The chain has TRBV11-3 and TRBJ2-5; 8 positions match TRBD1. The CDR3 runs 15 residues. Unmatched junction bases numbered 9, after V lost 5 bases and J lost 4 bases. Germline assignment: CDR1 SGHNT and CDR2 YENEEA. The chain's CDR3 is CASSPGTGELETQYF. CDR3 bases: TGTGCCAGCAGCCCAGGGACAGGAGAGCTAGAGACCCAGTACTTC. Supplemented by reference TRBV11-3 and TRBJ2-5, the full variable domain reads EAGVVQSPRYKIIEKKQPVAFWCNPISGHNTLYWYLQNLGQGPELLIRYENEEAVDDSQLPKDRFSAERLKGVDSTLKIQPAELGDSAVYLCASSPGTGELETQYFGPGTRLLVL.

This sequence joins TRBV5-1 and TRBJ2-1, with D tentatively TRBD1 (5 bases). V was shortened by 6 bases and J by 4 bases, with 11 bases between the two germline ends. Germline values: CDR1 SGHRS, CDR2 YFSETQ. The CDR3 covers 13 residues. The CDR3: CASTPQGYNEQFF. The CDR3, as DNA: TGCGCCAGCACCCCCCAGGGTTACAATGAGCAGTTCTTC.

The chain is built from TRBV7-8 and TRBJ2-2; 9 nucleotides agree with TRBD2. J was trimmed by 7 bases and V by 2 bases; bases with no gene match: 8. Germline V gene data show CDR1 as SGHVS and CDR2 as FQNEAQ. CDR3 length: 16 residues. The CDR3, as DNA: TGTGCCAGCAGCTTACTTGCGGGAGGGCCATACGGGGAGCTGTTTTTT. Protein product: CASSLLAGGPYGELFF.

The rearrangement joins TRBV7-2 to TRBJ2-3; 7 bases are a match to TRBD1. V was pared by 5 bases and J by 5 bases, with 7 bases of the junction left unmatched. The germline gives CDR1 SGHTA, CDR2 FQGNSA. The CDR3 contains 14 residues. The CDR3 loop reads CASSPQQGVDTQYF. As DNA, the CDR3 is TGTGCCAGCAGCCCTCAGCAGGGGGTAGATACGCAGTATTTT. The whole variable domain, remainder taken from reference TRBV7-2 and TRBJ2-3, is GAGVSQSPSNKVTEKGKDVELRCDPISGHTALYWYRQSLGQGLEFLIYFQGNSAPDKSGLPSDRFSAERTGGSVSTLTIQRTQQEDSAVYLCASSPQQGVDTQYFGPGTRLTVL.

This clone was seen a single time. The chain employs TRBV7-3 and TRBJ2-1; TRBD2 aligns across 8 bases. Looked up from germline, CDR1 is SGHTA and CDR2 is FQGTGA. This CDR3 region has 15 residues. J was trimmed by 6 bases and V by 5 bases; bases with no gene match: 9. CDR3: CASSATGGRFNEQFF. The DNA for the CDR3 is TGTGCCAGCAGCGCGACGGGCGGGAGGTTCAATGAGCAGTTCTTC.

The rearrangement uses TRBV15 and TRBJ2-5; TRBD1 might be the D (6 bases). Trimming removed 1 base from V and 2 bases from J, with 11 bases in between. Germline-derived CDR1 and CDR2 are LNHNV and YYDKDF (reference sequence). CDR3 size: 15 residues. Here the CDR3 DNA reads TGTGCCACCAGCAGAGGTTGGGGGCTGCAAGAGACCCAGTACTTC. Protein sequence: CATSRGWGLQETQYF.

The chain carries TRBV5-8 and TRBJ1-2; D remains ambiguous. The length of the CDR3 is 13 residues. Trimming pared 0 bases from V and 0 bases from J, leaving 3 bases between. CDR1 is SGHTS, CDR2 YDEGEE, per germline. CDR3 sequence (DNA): TGTGCCAGCAGCTTGGCAGCTAACTATGGCTACACCTTC. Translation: CASSLAANYGYTF.

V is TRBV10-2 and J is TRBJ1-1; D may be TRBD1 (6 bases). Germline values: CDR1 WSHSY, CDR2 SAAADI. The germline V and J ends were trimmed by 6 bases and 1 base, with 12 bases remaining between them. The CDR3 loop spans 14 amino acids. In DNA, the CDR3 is TGCGCCAGCAGGGGGGAGACAGGGAACACTGAAGCTTTCTTT. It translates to CASRGETGNTEAFF.